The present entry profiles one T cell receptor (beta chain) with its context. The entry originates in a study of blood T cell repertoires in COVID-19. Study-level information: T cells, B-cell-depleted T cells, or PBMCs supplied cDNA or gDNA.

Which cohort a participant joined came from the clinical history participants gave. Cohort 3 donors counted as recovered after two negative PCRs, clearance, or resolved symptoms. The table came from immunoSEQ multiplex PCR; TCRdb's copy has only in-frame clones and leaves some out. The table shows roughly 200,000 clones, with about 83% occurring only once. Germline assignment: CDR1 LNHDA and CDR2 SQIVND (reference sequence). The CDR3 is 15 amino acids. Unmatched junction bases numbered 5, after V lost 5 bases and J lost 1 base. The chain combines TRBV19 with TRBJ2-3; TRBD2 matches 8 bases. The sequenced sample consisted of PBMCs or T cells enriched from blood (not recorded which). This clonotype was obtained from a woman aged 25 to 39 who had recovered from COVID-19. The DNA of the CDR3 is TGTGCCAGTAGTTTTAGCGGGATCGGCACAGATACGCAGTATTTT. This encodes CASSFSGIGTDTQYF.